Sequencing of this TCR beta chain was carried out in a study of cytomegalovirus exposure and HLA in healthy donors (dated by TCRdb to between 2016 and 2019). Describing the broader study: An earlier analysis of 587 of the donors reported over 250 Gb of sequence data and some 110 million unique TCR beta sequences obtained from roughly 180 million T cells. The study combined high-throughput TCR immunosequencing, statistical association of individual TCRs with disease status, and machine learning to predict cytomegalovirus infection status. Of the approximately 400 genotyped donors, 80% to 90% were placed in the genetic ancestry cluster associated with self-reported Caucasian donors. An early release that covered some 630 HLA-typed donors contained approximately 290 gigabases of sequencing data and about 84 million unique TCR sequences. Roughly 5 DR-DQ haplotypes were handled as single units for association and clustering because linkage in the cohort was strong. Alongside the repertoire data, information on donor age, sex, ethnicity and CMV serostatus was compiled. A later genetic analysis took genome-wide SNP genotypes for 398 of the 666 donors and used that subset as a discovery cohort. HLA typing included class I and class II loci at four-digit resolution. In an earlier analysis of 500 to 650 of the donors, high-throughput TCR beta sequencing was used to judge whether each TCR beta V gene segment behaved as functional or pseudogenic. The study used immunosequencing to profile the T cell repertoires of hundreds of subjects and linked those repertoires to cytomegalovirus serostatus. Every discovery cohort repertoire had been produced on one sequencing platform. Typing coverage differed by locus: A, B, C, DRB1 and DQB1 were typed in about 620-630 donors, DQA1 in about 560, DPA1 in approximately 610, and DPB1 in 472. In a later analysis, previously published TCR beta repertoires from several hundred donors were re-analyzed and high-resolution HLA genotyping was added so that TCR occurrence patterns could be studied. The aim of the study was to test whether cataloging public T cell receptors could identify signatures of past pathogen exposure. On average, roughly 250,000 unique TCR beta nucleotide sequences were sequenced per donor among 350 to 400 genotyped donors of the cohort, with around 19% of those sequences being non-productive. Besides the first cohort of roughly 640 subjects, a separate validation cohort made up of 120 or so different subjects was used. Rather than drawing on any new phenotypic data, the later analysis identified candidate immune exposures from TCR beta sequences and the way those sequences occurred across donors. The paper's findings and limits, for the study overall: The cohort was sequenced for TCR beta chains only, and without alpha or paired-chain data the features that could be detected were limited. Linkage disequilibrium might explain the correlated functional status among segregating V segments, but an unknown experimental factor could not be excluded. In a later analysis, TCR association rates were found to vary across HLA loci, with the most associated TCRs seen for DRB1 alleles and the fewest for HLA-C alleles. Because counts were too low, roughly 17 rarely observed V segments, including chromosome 9 orphons, were left out of the earlier analysis of 500 to 750 of the donors. In a later analysis, several top co-occurrence clusters were reported to appear linked to parvovirus B19, influenza, CMV and Epstein-Barr virus. In an earlier analysis of more than 500 of the donors, most TCR beta V segments appeared in productive rearrangements about 87% or about 30% of the time, broadly matching IMGT annotations. CMV serostatus was the only immune exposure information available for the cohort. A total of about 150 TCR beta chains were listed by the study as associated with cytomegalovirus. In a later analysis, HLA-associated TCR beta chains were found to be more clonally expanded and to have lower generation probabilities than equally common non-associated chains. Most TCR sequences were observed very rarely across donors, whereas some public TCRs were present in many individuals. When HLA alleles, especially DR and DQ, strongly co-occurred, attributing TCR associations to individual alleles was difficult. The 87-base-pair reads could not distinguish some IMGT-functional V segments, including TRBV6-2 and TRBV6-3, so those segments were excluded. A further reported finding was that TCR beta sequences accurately predicted the HLA-A and HLA-B alleles for most subjects in the first cohort. In a later analysis, some 18,000 TCR beta sequences were associated with specific HLA alleles at a false discovery rate of 0.05. The authors suggested that the approach could potentially be generalized to other disease states and immunological phenotypes. In vitro tests confirmed that a few of the cytomegalovirus-associated TCR beta chains recognize cytomegalovirus antigens. The classifier was reported to diagnose cytomegalovirus status with high specificity and sensitivity in both the original cohort and the validation cohort. Compared with the roughly 670-donor mean, donors in an Asian-associated ancestry cluster had fewer N-insertions in productive TCRs, according to a later genetic analysis. Roughly uniform sequencing depth across donors was assumed in presence/absence analyses, although this assumption may not hold. In a later genetic analysis, a missense DCLRE1C variant was associated with V-gene and J-gene trimming of TCR beta chains, and the association was replicated in an independent cohort. In a later analysis, most CMV-associated TCR beta chains were found to appear HLA-restricted, with HLA associations seemingly driven largely by CMV exposure. Because some donors lacked HLA typing at each locus, the association tests relied only on the typed subset. A cluster of highly shared sequence variants was judged likely to represent a technical artifact of the sequencing pipeline.

From the cysteine through the phenylalanine, the CDR3 covers 14 amino acids. Here the CDR3 DNA is all that survives: 42 bases in frame from base 1. The germline V and J ends show losses of 6 bases and 1 base respectively, and no gene match explains 5 bases of the junction. CDR1 and CDR2, per the germline V gene (reference sequence), are MNHEY and SMNVEV. As concerns this clone: Its specific antigen is unknown. One base away there is no much larger clone; base qualities are not given.

The cohort consisted of 670 or so healthy bone marrow donors. At the time of sampling, every cohort member was nominally healthy, though immune exposures that went unrecorded were likely present. The donor was CMV seronegative and belonged to the group of 350 or so seronegative cohort members. Each donor provided a peripheral blood sample, and peripheral blood mononuclear cells were used for TCR beta sequencing. Genomic DNA extraction from the blood cell samples was performed with the Qiagen DNeasy Blood Extraction Kit. The library relied on the immunoSEQ multiplex PCR assay. For the multiplex PCR, a mixture combining 60 forward primers for TCR Vbeta segments and 13 reverse primers for TCR Jbeta segments was used. The CDR3 region of rearranged TCR beta genes was amplified from genomic DNA with a multiplex PCR assay. The Illumina HiSeq System was used to sequence the amplified TCR beta libraries as 87-base-pair reads. On the authors' methods: A later analysis tallied around 82 million unique TCR beta chains across the 666 repertoires, and about 10 million of those chains were shared by two or more donors. To remove PCR and sequencing errors, raw reads were error-corrected and collapsed into unique sequences using a nearest-neighbor algorithm that merged closely related sequences. CDR3 sequences were aligned to IMGT reference sequences to assign V, D and J gene segments. For a sequence to be retained, at least a six-nucleotide match to both a V gene segment and a J gene segment was required. Rearrangements were classified as productive when the CDR3 lacked stop codons and remained in frame with V and J, and all other rearrangements were classified as non-productive. Following IMGT convention, CDR3 was defined as the stretch from the second conserved V-encoded cysteine to the conserved J-encoded phenylalanine. The earlier analysis of roughly 590 of the donors excluded sequences that lacked an unambiguous match to a single V gene segment. In an earlier analysis of 587 of the donors, V segments were called functional above 56.7% productive rearrangements and were called segregating when the between-donor standard deviation exceeded 5%. A statistical classification framework was built to diagnose cytomegalovirus status from the catalog of TCR beta chain sequences. In a later analysis, TCR nucleotide sequences were compared against IMGT/GENE-DB human TR gene sequences so that V and J genes could be assigned. The TCRdist pipeline was used in a later analysis to assign CDR3 sequences and most-parsimonious VDJ recombination scenarios. In a later analysis, each TCR beta chain was defined by its CDR3 amino acid sequence together with its V-gene family, and reads without a unique V-gene family were excluded. To address suspected cross-contamination and a sequencing artifact, a later analysis removed 550 to 750 highly shared, low-generation-probability nucleotide sequences. A later analysis calculated a clonal expansion index for each public chain from normalized within-repertoire ranks of inferred template counts. In a later analysis, generation probabilities were computed with a VDJ recombination model fitted to out-of-frame rearrangements, and the resulting probabilities were checked against IGoR. In a later analysis, hypergeometric tests were used to score TCR-TCR, TCR-HLA and TCR-CMV co-occurrence, with a repertoire-size bias correction applied to TCR pairs. False discovery rates were estimated in a later analysis by permuting HLA or CMV assignments 20 times. In a later analysis, co-occurring TCRs were grouped with DBSCAN, and TCRdist sequence similarity was added when clustering was performed within HLA-allele-positive subsets. Repertoires with fewer than 30,000 or more than 120,000 public chains were left out of co-occurrence clustering, as were about five repertoires with anomalous nucleotide sharing. The table comes from immuneACCESS by way of TCRdb, which keeps in-frame sequences with V and J called. Part of the clones is missing from these tables; in studies checked, under half for an unresolved V gene and the rest for unknown reasons. V, J and clone size are taken as reported in that table, and D and trimming were inferred from the DNA itself. The sample data list more than 90,000 clones, and roughly 73% of these were observed just once. Roughly 0.92% of the sample is in the top ten clones.

The receptor comes from a woman younger than 45 in good health and CMV-seronegative. The rearranged segments are TRBV27 and TRBJ1-1; 7 bases in the middle match TRBD1. Sequenced input: PBMCs. The CDR3 reads as follows: CASRPGQPNTEAFF. The sequenced DNA is TGTGCCAGCAGACCGGGACAGCCGAACACTGAAGCTTTCTTT.